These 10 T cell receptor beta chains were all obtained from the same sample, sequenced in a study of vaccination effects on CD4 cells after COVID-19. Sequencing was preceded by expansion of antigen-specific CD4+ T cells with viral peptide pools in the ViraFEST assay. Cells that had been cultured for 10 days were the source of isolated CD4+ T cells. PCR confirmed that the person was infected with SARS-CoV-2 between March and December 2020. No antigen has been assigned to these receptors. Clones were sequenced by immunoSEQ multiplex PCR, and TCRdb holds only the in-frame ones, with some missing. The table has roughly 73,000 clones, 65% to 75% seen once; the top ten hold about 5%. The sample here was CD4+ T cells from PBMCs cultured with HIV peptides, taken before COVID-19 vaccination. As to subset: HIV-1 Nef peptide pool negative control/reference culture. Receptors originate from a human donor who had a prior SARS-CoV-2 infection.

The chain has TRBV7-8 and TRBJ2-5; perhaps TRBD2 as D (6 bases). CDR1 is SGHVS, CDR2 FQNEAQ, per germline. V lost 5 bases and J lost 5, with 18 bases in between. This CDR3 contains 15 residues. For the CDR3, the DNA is TGTGCCAGCAGCGAGGGTGCGGGACTTTTCGAGACCCAGTACTTC. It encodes CASSEGAGLFETQYF.

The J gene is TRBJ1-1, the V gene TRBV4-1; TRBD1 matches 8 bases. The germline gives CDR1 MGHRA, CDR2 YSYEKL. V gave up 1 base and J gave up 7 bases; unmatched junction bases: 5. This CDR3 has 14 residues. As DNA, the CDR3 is TGCGCCAGCAGCCAAGCCCCGGGACAGGATGAAGCTTTCTTT. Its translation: CASSQAPGQDEAFF.

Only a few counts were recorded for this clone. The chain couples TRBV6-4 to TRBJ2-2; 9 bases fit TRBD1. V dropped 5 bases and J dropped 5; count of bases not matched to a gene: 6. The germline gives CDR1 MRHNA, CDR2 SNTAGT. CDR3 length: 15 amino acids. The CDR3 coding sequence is TGTGCCAGCAGTTCTGGAGGGACAGGGACCGGGGAGCTGTTTTTT. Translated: CASSSGGTGTGELFF.

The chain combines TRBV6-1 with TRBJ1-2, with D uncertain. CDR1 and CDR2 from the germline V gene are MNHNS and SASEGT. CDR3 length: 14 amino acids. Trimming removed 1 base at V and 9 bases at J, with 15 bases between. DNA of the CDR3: TGTGCCAGCAGTGAAGAAGGTTGGCAGAACAGCTACACCTTC. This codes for CASSEEGWQNSYTF.

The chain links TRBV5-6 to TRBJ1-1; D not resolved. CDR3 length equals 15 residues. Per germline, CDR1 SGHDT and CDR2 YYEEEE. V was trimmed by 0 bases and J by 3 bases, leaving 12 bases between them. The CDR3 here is CASSLVPKRDTEAFF. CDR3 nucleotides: TGTGCCAGCAGCTTGGTCCCGAAAAGGGACACTGAAGCTTTCTTT.

CDR3 loop: CASSLSMASGRLVDTQYF. The CDR3 nucleotides read TGTGCCAGCAGCTTAAGTATGGCTAGCGGGAGGTTGGTAGATACGCAGTATTTT. The J gene is TRBJ2-3, the V gene TRBV11-2; 11 bases align to TRBD2. J lost 5 bases, V lost 2 bases, and 12 bases had no gene match. CDR1 SGHAT and CDR2 FQNNGV come from the germline V gene. This CDR3 contains 18 residues. The full variable domain, rest sourced from reference TRBV11-2 and TRBJ2-3, is EAGVAQSPRYKIIEKRQSVAFWCNPISGHATLYWYQQILGQGPKLLIQFQNNGVVDDSQLPKDRFSAERLKGVDSTLKIQPAKLEDSAVYLCASSLSMASGRLVDTQYFGPGTRLTVL.

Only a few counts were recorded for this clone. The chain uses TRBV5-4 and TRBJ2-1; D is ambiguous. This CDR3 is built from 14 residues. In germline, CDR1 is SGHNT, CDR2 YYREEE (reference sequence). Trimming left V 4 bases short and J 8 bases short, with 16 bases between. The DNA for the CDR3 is TGTGCCAGCAGCCGGGCGTTTGTAGAAGATGAGCAGTTCTTC. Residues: CASSRAFVEDEQFF. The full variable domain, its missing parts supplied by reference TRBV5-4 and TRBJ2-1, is ETGVTQSPTHLIKTRGQQVTLRCSSQSGHNTVSWYQQALGQGPQFIFQYYREEENGRGNFPPRFSGLQFPNYSSELNVNALELDDSALYLCASSRAFVEDEQFFGPGTRLTVL.

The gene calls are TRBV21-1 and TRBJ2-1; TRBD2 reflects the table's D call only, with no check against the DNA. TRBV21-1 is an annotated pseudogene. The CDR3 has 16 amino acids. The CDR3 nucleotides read TGTGCCAGCAGCAAAGAAAGAGGACTCCAAATAAATGAGCAGTTCTTC. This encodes CASSKERGLQINEQFF.

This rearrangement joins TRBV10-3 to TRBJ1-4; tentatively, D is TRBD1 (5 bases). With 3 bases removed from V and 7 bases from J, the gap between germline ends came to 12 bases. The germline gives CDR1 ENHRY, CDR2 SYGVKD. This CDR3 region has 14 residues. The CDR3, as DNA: TGTGCCATCAGTGACGAGGGGTTGGGTGAAAAACTGTTTTTT. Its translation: CAISDEGLGEKLFF.

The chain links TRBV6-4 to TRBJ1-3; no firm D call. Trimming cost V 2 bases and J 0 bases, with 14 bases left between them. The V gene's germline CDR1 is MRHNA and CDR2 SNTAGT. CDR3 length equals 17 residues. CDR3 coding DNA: TGTGCCAGCAGTGACGAAACCCCCTACGGCTCTGGAAACACCATATATTTT. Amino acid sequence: CASSDETPYGSGNTIYF.